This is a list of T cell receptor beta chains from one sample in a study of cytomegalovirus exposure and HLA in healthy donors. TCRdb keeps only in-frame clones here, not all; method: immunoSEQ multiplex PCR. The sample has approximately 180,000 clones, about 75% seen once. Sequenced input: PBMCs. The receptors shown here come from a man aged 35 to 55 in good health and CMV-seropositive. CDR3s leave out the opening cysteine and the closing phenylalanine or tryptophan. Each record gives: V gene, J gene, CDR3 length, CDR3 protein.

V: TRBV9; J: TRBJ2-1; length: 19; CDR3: ASSPKGVGTSGRGTSNEQF
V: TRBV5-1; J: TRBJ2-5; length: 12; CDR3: ASSLGSPRETQY
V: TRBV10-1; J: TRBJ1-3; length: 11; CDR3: ASGDNSGNTIY
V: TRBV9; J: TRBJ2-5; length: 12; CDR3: ASSSGVGIETQY
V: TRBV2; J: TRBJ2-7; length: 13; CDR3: ASSRAGMGPGEQY
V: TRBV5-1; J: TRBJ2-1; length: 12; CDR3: ASSVALDPNEQF
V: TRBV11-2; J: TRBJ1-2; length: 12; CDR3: ASTTRTANYGYT
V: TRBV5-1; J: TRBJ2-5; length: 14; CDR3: ASSLEPTGGKETQY
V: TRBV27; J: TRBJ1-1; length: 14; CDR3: ASSPPRMGPNTEAF
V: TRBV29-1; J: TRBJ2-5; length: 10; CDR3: SVWGEGETQY
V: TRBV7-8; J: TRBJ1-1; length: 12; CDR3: ASSLDFQNTEAF
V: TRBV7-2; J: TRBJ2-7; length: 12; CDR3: ASSLGGTTRGQY
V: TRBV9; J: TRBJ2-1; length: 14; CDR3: ASSDNSGRSYNEQF
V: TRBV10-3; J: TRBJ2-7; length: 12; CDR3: AISPGQDLYEQY
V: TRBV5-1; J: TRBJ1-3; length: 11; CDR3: ASSATAGNTIY
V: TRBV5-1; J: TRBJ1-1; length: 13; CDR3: ASSVQGQGNTEAF
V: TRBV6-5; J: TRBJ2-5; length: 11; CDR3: ASRYGAQETQY
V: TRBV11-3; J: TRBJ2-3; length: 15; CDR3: ASSPLSGTSRADMQY
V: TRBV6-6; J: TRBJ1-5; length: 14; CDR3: ASSSPGGLVNQPQH
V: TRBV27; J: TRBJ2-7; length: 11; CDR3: ASSSRQTYEQY
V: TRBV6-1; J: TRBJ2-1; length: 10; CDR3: ASNRLYNEQF
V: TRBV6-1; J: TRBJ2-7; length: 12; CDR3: ASSRSPETPEQY
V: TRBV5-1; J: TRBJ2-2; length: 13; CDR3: ASSLEVDGRGELF
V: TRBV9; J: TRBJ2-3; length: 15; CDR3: ASTRSQGLAGGDTQY
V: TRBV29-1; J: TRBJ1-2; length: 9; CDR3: SVPGNYGYT
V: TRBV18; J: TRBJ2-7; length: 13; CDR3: ASSPSGTGRDEQY
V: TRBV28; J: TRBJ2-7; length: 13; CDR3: ASSSSGQGVIEQY
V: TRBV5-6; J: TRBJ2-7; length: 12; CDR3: ASSLVDSSYEQY
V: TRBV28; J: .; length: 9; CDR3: ASSAYYEQY
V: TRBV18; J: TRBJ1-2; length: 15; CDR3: ASSPGQGSQRGYGYT
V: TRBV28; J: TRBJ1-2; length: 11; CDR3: ASTLDRDYGYT
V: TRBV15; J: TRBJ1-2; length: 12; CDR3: ATSRDLTVYGYT
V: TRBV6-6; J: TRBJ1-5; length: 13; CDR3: ASREGQGEMEPQH